The source of this T cell receptor beta chain is a study of regulatory T cells in long-lasting Graves disease. Both iRepertoire HTBI primers and Arm-PCR of CDR3 regions were used to build the TCR beta libraries. TCRdb passed the multiplex PCR reads through MiXCR, listing each CDR3 protein once. Found here are around 430,000 distinct CDR3 sequences, under 25% of them singletons; the top ten hold about 12%. Time point reported: persistent/refractory GD, antithyroid drugs over 5 years with positive TRAb. Researchers made the TCR library from RNA that was extracted from PBMCs. EDTA tubes received about 9.3 milliliters of collected peripheral blood. CDR3 length: 13 amino acids. Germline-derived CDR1 and CDR2 are LGHDT and YNNKEL (reference sequence). V lost 4 bases to trimming and J lost 6 bases, with 12 bases between them.

Sequencing used peripheral blood mononuclear cells (PBMCs), obtained when the disease was refractory, from a patient treated with antithyroid drugs. The receptor comes from a female donor with Graves disease. This chain connects TRBV3-1 to TRBJ1-1, with D unresolved. CDR3 in amino acids: CASSPQLGSEAFF. As DNA, the CDR3 is TGTGCCAGCAGCCCGCAGTTGGGTTCTGAAGCTTTCTTT.